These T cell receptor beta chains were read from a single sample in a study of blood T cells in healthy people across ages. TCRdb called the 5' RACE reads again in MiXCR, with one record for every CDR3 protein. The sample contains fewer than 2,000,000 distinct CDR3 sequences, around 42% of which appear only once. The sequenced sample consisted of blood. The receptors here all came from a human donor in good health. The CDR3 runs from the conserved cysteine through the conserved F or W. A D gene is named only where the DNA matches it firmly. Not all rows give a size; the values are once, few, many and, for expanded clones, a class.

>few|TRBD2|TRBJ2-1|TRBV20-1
TGCAGTGCTAGATCCGGACTAGCGGGGGCCGGGCATGAGCAGTTCTTC
CSARSGLAGAGHEQFF
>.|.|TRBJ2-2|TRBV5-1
TGCGCCAGCAGCCGAGGGGTTCCGAACACCGGGGAGCTGTTTTTT
CASSRGVPNTGELFF
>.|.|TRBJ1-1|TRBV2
TGTGCCAGCCAGGGTGGCACTGAAGCTTTCTTT
CASQGGTEAFF
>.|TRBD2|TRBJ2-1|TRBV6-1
TGTGCCAGCAGTGTAGCGGGGTCTGACAATGAGCAGTTCTTC
CASSVAGSDNEQFF
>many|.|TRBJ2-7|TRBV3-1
TGTGCCAGCAGCCAAGTCTCTTCCCAGGGGAGCAGGTACGAGCAGTACTTC
CASSQVSSQGSRYEQYF
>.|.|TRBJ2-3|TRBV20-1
TGCAGTGCTAGGCCCAGAGTTTTAACAGATACGCAGTATTTT
CSARPRVLTDTQYF
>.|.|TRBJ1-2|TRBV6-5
TGTGCCAGCAGTCCGATTAGGCCAGGGGATGGCTACACCTTC
CASSPIRPGDGYTF
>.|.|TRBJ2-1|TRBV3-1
TGTGCCAGCAGCCAAGACCCCGGGGCCCAGTTCTTC
CASSQDPGAQFF
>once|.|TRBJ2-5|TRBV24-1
TGTGCCACCAGTGATTTGCGCCGGGGGAGGGAGACCCAGTACTTC
CATSDLRRGRETQYF
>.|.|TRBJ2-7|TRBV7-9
TGTGCCAGCAGCTTACCAGGGGGGCGATACGAGCAGTACTTC
CASSLPGGRYEQYF
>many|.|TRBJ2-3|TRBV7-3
TGTGCCAGCAGCTTCGGCGGGGGCACAGATACGCAGTATTTT
CASSFGGGTDTQYF
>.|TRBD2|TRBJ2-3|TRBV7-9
TGTGCCACTTCAAAAGGGGTCCTAGCGGGGGGCCGGGGTGAAGATACGCAGTATTTT
CATSKGVLAGGRGEDTQYF
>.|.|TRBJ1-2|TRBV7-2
TGTGCCAGCAGCTTCATAGCAACAGGGCCCGGCGGCTACACCTTC
CASSFIATGPGGYTF
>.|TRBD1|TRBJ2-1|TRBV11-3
TGTGCCAGCAGTCCCCTCCGGGACAGGGGCCGAAATGAGCAGTTCTTC
CASSPLRDRGRNEQFF
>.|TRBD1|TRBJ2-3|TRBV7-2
TGTGCCAGCAGCCAGACCGGGACAGGGTCATCAGATACGCAGTATTTT
CASSQTGTGSSDTQYF
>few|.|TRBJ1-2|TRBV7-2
TGTGCCAGCAGCCTCAGGATCCACCTCCTTTACGGCTACACCTTC
CASSLRIHLLYGYTF
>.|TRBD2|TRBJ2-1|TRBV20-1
TGCAGTGCTCCCTATAGCGGGGGGGCAGACAATGAGCAGTTCTTC
CSAPYSGGADNEQFF
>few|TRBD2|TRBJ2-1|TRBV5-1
TGCGCCAGCAGCCTACTAGCGGGGGGCCGTAGCGATGAGCAGTTCTTC
CASSLLAGGRSDEQFF
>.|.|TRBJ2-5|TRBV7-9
TGTGCCAGCGGGTATGAGTCAGAGGACACCGAAGAGACCCAGTACTTC
CASGYESEDTEETQYF
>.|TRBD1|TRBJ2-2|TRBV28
TGTGCCAGCAGTAAAGTTACAGGGGTCAACGGGGAGCTGTTTTTT
CASSKVTGVNGELFF
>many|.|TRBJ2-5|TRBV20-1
TGCAGTGCTATCCGGGAGACCCAGTACTTC
CSAIRETQYF
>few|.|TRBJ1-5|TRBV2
TGTGCCAGCCTAGAGAGGGGAGGCAATCAGCCCCAGCATTTT
CASLERGGNQPQHF
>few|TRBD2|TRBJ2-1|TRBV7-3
TGTGCCAGCAGCTTACTAGCGGGTGAAAACAATGAGCAGTTCTTC
CASSLLAGENNEQFF
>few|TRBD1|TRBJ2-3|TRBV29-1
TGCAGCGTTGAAACAGGGGGAGACCTAACAGATACGCAGTATTTT
CSVETGGDLTDTQYF
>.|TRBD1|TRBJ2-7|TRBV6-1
TGTGTCAGCAGTCCCCGGGACAGGGCGGGGGACGAGCAGTACTTC
CVSSPRDRAGDEQYF
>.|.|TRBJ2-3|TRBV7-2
TGTGCCAGCAGCTTAGCGGACCCTGGGATGCAGTATTTT
CASSLADPGMQYF
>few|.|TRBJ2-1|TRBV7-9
TGTGCCAGCAGCTTTTCGGCAGGACGCTATAATGAGCAGTTCTTC
CASSFSAGRYNEQFF
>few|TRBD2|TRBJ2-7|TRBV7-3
TGTGCCAGCAGCCCCTCTCGCGGGGGGCCCGCTTCCTGCGAGCAGTACTTC
CASSPSRGGPASCEQYF
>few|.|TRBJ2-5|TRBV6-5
TGTGCCAGCAGTTATGTAGGGGGGCAAGAGACCCAGTACTTC
CASSYVGGQETQYF
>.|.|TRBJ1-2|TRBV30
TGTGCCTGGACAACAGGACAAGCTAATGGCTACACCTTC
CAWTTGQANGYTF
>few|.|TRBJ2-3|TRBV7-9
TGTGCCAGCAGCTTTAGGGAGGGGGATCGGACAGATACGCAGTATTTT
CASSFREGDRTDTQYF
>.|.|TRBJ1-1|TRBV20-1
TGCAGTGCTAGGTCAGGTAGGGGGATCGGCACTGAAGCTTTCTTT
CSARSGRGIGTEAFF
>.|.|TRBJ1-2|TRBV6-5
TGTGCCAGCAGCTCAGGGCCATACTCTTCCCACTATGGCTACACCTTC
CASSSGPYSSHYGYTF
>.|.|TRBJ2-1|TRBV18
TGTGCCAGCTCACCCCCACAGGCGTCCTACAATGAGCAGTTCTTC
CASSPPQASYNEQFF
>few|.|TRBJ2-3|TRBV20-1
TGCAGTGTTCGAAGATTTGAGGGTACGCAGTATTTT
CSVRRFEGTQYF
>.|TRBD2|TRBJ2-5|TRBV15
TGTGCCACCAGCACTAGCGGGGGGCTTCAAGAGACCCAGTACTTC
CATSTSGGLQETQYF
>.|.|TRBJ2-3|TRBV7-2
TGTGCCAGCAGCCTAGAGACGGCTCCCACAGATACGCAGTATTTT
CASSLETAPTDTQYF
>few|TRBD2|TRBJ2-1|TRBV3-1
TGTGCCAGCAGCCATGGGCTAGCGGGGAGCGTCAATGAGCAGTTCTTC
CASSHGLAGSVNEQFF
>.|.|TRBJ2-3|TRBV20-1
TGCAGTGCTCCGTACCCCTTGAGGACAGATACGCAGTATTTT
CSAPYPLRTDTQYF
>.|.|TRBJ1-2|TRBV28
TGTGCCAGCAGGTACCCCAACAGGGAGGGCTACACCTTC
CASRYPNREGYTF
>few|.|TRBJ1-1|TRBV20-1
TGCAGTGCTTACAGGGAGACTGAAGCTTTCTTT
CSAYRETEAFF
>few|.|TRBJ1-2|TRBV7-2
TGTGCCAGCAGCTTAGGAGGGGGTCAGAGTAACTATGGCTACACCTTC
CASSLGGGQSNYGYTF
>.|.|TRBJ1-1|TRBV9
TGTGCCAGCAGCGTAGCGGGCAGTAGTGAAGCTTTCTTT
CASSVAGSSEAFF